The 28 T cell receptor beta chains in this list originate from one sample, sequenced in a study of T cells in women clearing cervical HPV infection listed by TCRdb under 2018. The method was the immunoSEQ multiplex PCR assay. TCRdb mirrors the immuneACCESS table, restricted to in-frame sequences. Some clones are absent from its copies; in checked studies, under half trace to an unresolved V gene, and the reason for the others is unknown. The table kept for this sample lists 30,000 to 35,000 clones. The ten largest clones represent approximately 16% of the sample. Source material: blood buffy coat. Source of these receptors: a woman between 18 and 70 years old with a cervical HPV16 infection that either progressed to CIN3+ or cleared (not recorded which).

In the case of this clone: The CDR3 goes on 3 residues after the read ends, and that part is filled in from the germline J gene. The chain employs TRBV6-1 and TRBJ2-4; 7 nucleotides line up with TRBD1. The CDR3 length is 14 residues. The V gene's germline CDR1 is MNHNS and CDR2 SASEGT. CDR3 DNA (partial): TGTGCCAGCAGTGAGTCGCAGGGGGAGAGTGGT. Residues: CASSESQGESG. Given in full, the CDR3 is CASSESQGESGQYF.

Concerning this clone itself: The CDR3 goes on 3 residues after the read ends, and that part is filled in from the germline J gene. This chain connects TRBV28 to TRBJ2-6, with 9 bases matching TRBD1. CDR3 length: 19 residues. Germline V gene lookup returns CDR1 MDHEN and CDR2 SYDVKM. With V trimmed by 5 bases and J by 0 bases, 11 bases remained unmatched. This CDR3 reads CASSQTPGTGYSGANVLTF. CDR3 DNA, as far as it was read: TGTGCCAGCAGTCAAACGCCTGGGACAGGGTACTCTGGGGCCAACGTC. Full variable domain (remainder filled in from reference TRBV28 and TRBJ2-6): DVKVTQSSRYLVKRTGEKVFLECVQDMDHENMFWYRQDPGLGLRLIYFSYDVKMKEKGDIPEGYSVSREKKERFSLILESASTNQTSMYLCASSQTPGTGYSGANVLTFGAGSRLTVL.

Regarding this clone: The CDR3 end falls 3 residues outside the read, so it is completed with the germline J gene. The V and J genes are TRBV7-9 and TRBJ1-3; D remains ambiguous. Germline V lookup: CDR1 SEHNR, CDR2 FQNEAQ (reference sequence). This CDR3 region has 15 residues. V lost 5 bases and J 2 bases, leaving 13 bases between the germline ends. The sequenced CDR3 bases are TGTGCCAGCAGCCCCAGGAATCAAGCTGGAAACACC. Encoded protein: CASSPRNQAGNT. The whole CDR3 is CASSPRNQAGNTIYF.

As for this clone: The CDR3 end lies 3 residues beyond the end of the read and is filled in from the germline J gene. The J gene is TRBJ1-4, the V gene TRBV6-1; 11 bases fit TRBD1. This CDR3 region has 16 residues. CDR1 is MNHNS, CDR2 SASEGT, per germline. V was clipped by 0 bases and J by 4 bases; unmatched bases: 1. The CDR3 loop is CASSEAGTGGNEKLFF. The sequenced CDR3 bases are TGTGCCAGCAGTGAAGCGGGGACAGGGGGTAATGAAAAA.

As concerns this clone: Coverage ceases 3 residues before the CDR3 finishes, and the germline J gene fills in the end. The V call is TRBV30, the J call TRBJ2-1, with 13 bases fitting TRBD2. The germline V gene encodes CDR1 GTSNPN and CDR2 SVGIG (reference sequence). This CDR3 contains 15 residues. V dropped 1 base and J dropped 7; count of bases not matched to a gene: 4. The CDR3 is CAWSALAGGGNEQFF. CDR3 DNA (partial): TGTGCCTGGAGTGCACTAGCGGGAGGGGGTAATGAG.

Worth noting for this clone: The CDR3 end falls 3 residues outside the read, so it is completed with the germline J gene. The chain couples TRBV27 to TRBJ2-1; D is perhaps TRBD2 (6 bases). CDR1 is MNHEY, CDR2 SMNVEV, per germline (reference sequence). V was trimmed by 5 bases and J by 6 bases, leaving 17 bases between them. The CDR3 has 15 amino acids. The CDR3 loop is CASSLGRGGVNEQFF. CDR3 bases read: TGTGCCAGCAGTCTGGGCCGGGGAGGCGTCAATGAG.

Concerning this clone: The read falls 3 residues short of the CDR3 end, and the missing part is taken from the germline J gene. This chain connects TRBV30 to TRBJ1-1; no definite D call. Trimming took 2 bases from V and 6 from J, leaving 10 bases between them. The CDR3 is made up of 12 amino acids. The germline CDR1 and CDR2 sequences are GTSNPN and SVGIG (reference sequence). CDR3 bases read: TGTGCCTGGAGTTGGGTCCAGGCTGAA. Its translation is CAWSWVQAE. The CDR3, in full, reads CAWSWVQAEAFF.

Comment on this clone: From the germline J gene comes the end of the CDR3, since the read stops 3 residues before it. The V gene is TRBV12-3 or TRBV12-4, the J gene TRBJ2-7; 7 nucleotides line up with TRBD1. The CDR3 extends over 14 amino acids. V gave up 6 bases and J gave up 0 bases; unmatched junction bases: 5. The CDR3 loop reads CASSGQESSYEQYF. The DNA read from the CDR3 is TGTGCCAGCAGCGGACAGGAGAGCTCCTACGAG.

Turning to this clone: The read comes to an end 3 residues before the CDR3 does, leaving the germline J gene to fill in the end. The V call is TRBV7-2, the J call TRBJ2-2, with TRBD1 as a possible D gene (6 bases). Germline CDR1 and CDR2: SGHTA and FQGNSA. V lost 5 bases and J 4 bases, leaving 11 bases between the germline ends. CDR3 length equals 14 residues. The CDR3 protein is CASSRDTFTGELFF. The covered CDR3 bases are TGTGCCAGCAGCCGGGACACCTTCACCGGGGAG.

Remarks on this clone: The read ends 3 residues early relative to the CDR3; the germline J gene fills the gap. The chain combines TRBV19 with TRBJ1-1; 8 bases align to TRBD1. The CDR3 runs 12 residues. The germline V gene encodes CDR1 LNHDA and CDR2 SQIVND (reference sequence). CDR3 loop: CASSKRGQGAFF. Partial CDR3 DNA: TGTGCCAGTAGTAAAAGAGGACAGGGT.

Regarding this clone: The CDR3 end falls 3 residues outside the read, so it is completed with the germline J gene. The same CDR3 is also encoded by other DNA sequences in this sample. The V and J genes are TRBV30 and TRBJ1-2, with TRBD1 identical over 9 bases. The CDR3 is 11 amino acids. From germline, CDR1 is GTSNPN and CDR2 SVGIG (reference sequence). The DNA read from the CDR3 is TGTGCCTGGGTGGGGGACAGGGCC. Protein product: CAWVGDRA. The entire CDR3 is CAWVGDRAYTF.

With regard to this clone: From the germline J gene comes the end of the CDR3, since the read stops 3 residues before it. V and J are TRBV6-1 and TRBJ1-2; D unclear. The CDR3 length is 15 residues. Germline V lookup: CDR1 MNHNS, CDR2 SASEGT. CDR3 loop: CASSGDSGRYNEYTF. Partial CDR3 DNA: TGTGCCAGCAGTGGTGATAGCGGGAGATACAATGAA.

Concerning this clone itself: Read sequence stops 3 residues before the CDR3 end, and the germline J gene provides the missing end. This chain uses TRBV20-1 with TRBJ2-7, with 11 bases aligning to TRBD2. The CDR3 length is 15 residues. V was pared by 6 bases and J by 2 bases, with 9 bases of the junction left unmatched. CDR1 DFQATT and CDR2 SNEGSKA come from the germline V gene (reference sequence). This CDR3 is CSAMYIAGGTYEQYF. The covered CDR3 bases are TGCAGTGCCATGTATATAGCGGGGGGGACCTACGAG.

As for this clone: The read comes to an end 3 residues before the CDR3 does, leaving the germline J gene to fill in the end. V is TRBV19 and J is TRBJ1-2; D is ambiguous. CDR3 length equals 15 residues. Germline CDR1 LNHDA, CDR2 SQIVND (reference sequence). CDR3 sequence: CASSITSGRAVDYTF. Incomplete CDR3 DNA: TGTGCCAGTAGCATCACTAGCGGGAGGGCCGTTGAC. The whole variable domain, filled in from reference TRBV19 and TRBJ1-2, reads DGGITQSPKYLFRKEGQNVTLSCEQNLNHDAMYWYRQDPGQGLRLIYYSQIVNDFQKGDIAEGYSVSREKKESFPLTVTSAQKNPTAFYLCASSITSGRAVDYTFGSGTRLTVV.

For this clone: Coverage ceases 3 residues before the CDR3 finishes, and the germline J gene fills in the end. The V and J genes are TRBV7-2 and TRBJ2-2, with a tentative D call TRBD1 (6 bases). With 5 bases removed from V and 7 bases from J, the gap between germline ends came to 17 bases. Looked up from germline, CDR1 is SGHTA and CDR2 is FQGNSA. The CDR3 has 15 residues. Here the CDR3 reads CASSVRGGEDGELFF. The CDR3 bases that were read are TGTGCCAGCAGCGTCCGAGGGGGAGAAGACGGGGAG.

About this clone: Coverage ceases 3 residues before the CDR3 finishes, and the germline J gene fills in the end. The chain recombines TRBV5-4 with TRBJ1-4, with 7 positions matching TRBD1. Trimming removed 3 bases from V and 8 bases from J; junction bases left unmatched: 10. This CDR3 has 15 amino acids. The V gene's germline CDR1 is SGHNT and CDR2 YYREEE (reference sequence). CDR3 sequence: CASSSSGDRREKLFF. The sequenced CDR3 bases are TGTGCCAGCAGCTCATCCGGGGACAGACGCGAAAAA.

On this clone: The CDR3 goes on 3 residues after the read ends, and that part is filled in from the germline J gene. The chain uses TRBV7-9 and TRBJ2-5, with D uncertain. The CDR3 contains 12 residues. V was clipped by 4 bases and J by 2 bases, with 5 bases between them. Germline V gene data show CDR1 as SEHNR and CDR2 as FQNEAQ (reference sequence). The CDR3 bases that were read are TGTGCCAGCAGCTCAAATCAAGAGACC. It translates to CASSSNQET. The whole CDR3 sequence is CASSSNQETQYF.

To note about this clone: With the read ending 3 residues before the CDR3 end, the germline J gene is used to fill in that end. The V gene is TRBV20-1, the J gene TRBJ2-3; 10 nucleotides match TRBD2. Unmatched junction bases numbered 8, after V lost 6 bases and J lost 5 bases. This CDR3 has 14 amino acids. Germline assignment: CDR1 DFQATT and CDR2 SNEGSKA (reference sequence). CDR3 bases read: TGCAGTGCCGAGCGGGAGGGCCTCAGAGATACG. This codes for CSAEREGLRDT. In full, the CDR3 is CSAEREGLRDTQYF.

Comment on this clone: Sequencing ends 3 residues short of the CDR3 end; the germline J gene provides the rest. The chain links TRBV11-2 to TRBJ2-4; TRBD1 matches 8 bases. This CDR3 has 15 residues. Germline V gene lookup returns CDR1 SGHAT and CDR2 FQNNGV. CDR3 bases read: TGTGCCAGCAGCTTAGTACAGGGGGTCCTAACTGGT. The encoded protein is CASSLVQGVLTG. In full, the CDR3 is CASSLVQGVLTGQYF.

Of note for this clone: The CDR3 goes on 3 residues after the read ends, and that part is filled in from the germline J gene. This chain uses TRBV5-5 with TRBJ2-7; D is ambiguous. V gave up 4 bases and J gave up 1 base, with 9 bases separating them. The germline CDR1 and CDR2 sequences are SGHKS and YYEKEE (reference sequence). The CDR3 is 13 residues long. The sequenced part of the CDR3 DNA is TGTGCCAGCAGCCAACGGGTGTCCTACGAG. Translated, it gives CASSQRVSYE. The entire CDR3 is CASSQRVSYEQYF.

On this clone itself: The read terminates 3 residues before the CDR3 end, so the remaining end is supplied by the germline J gene. The V gene is TRBV9, the J gene TRBJ1-5; 7 bases map to TRBD1. CDR1 is SGDLS and CDR2 is YYNGEE in the germline V gene. The CDR3 runs to 15 residues. V dropped 0 bases and J dropped 4; count of bases not matched to a gene: 4. This CDR3 is CASSVGGQTNQPQHF. CDR3 bases read: TGTGCCAGCAGCGTAGGGGGACAGACTAATCAGCCC.

As for this clone: Read coverage stops 3 residues before the CDR3 terminus; the germline J gene supplies the remainder. V usage is TRBV11-3 and J usage is TRBJ2-1; possible D gene TRBD2, 5 bases. CDR1 is SGHNT, CDR2 YENEEA, per germline. V lost 3 bases, J lost 6 bases, and 12 bases lay in between. The CDR3 has 14 residues. The covered CDR3 bases are TGTGCCAGCAGCTTTCAAACTAGTTCCAATGAG. Its protein is CASSFQTSSNE. The entire CDR3 sequence reads CASSFQTSSNEQFF.

Comment on this clone: The CDR3 end falls 3 residues outside the read, so it is completed with the germline J gene. The V call is TRBV7-6, the J call TRBJ1-2; weak D call: TRBD1 (6 bases). CDR1 is SGHVS and CDR2 is FNYEAQ in the germline V gene. The CDR3 sequence is 15 residues long. The CDR3 sequence is CASSPLTGTSLDYTF. The DNA read from the CDR3 is TGTGCCAGCAGCCCCCTGACCGGGACATCCCTCGAC.

A word on this clone: The DNA ends 3 residues before the CDR3 does, and the rest of the CDR3 is filled in from the germline J gene. The chain links TRBV19 to TRBJ1-2, with 7 bases lining up with TRBD1. The CDR3 is made up of 17 amino acids. Germline assignment: CDR1 LNHDA and CDR2 SQIVND (reference sequence). V trimming: 4 bases; J trimming: 3 bases; junction bases outside the gene matches: 14. Incomplete CDR3 DNA: TGTGCCAGTAGTACCAGGACAGGACGATCCTTACACTATGGC. It translates to CASSTRTGRSLHYG. The whole CDR3 sequence is CASSTRTGRSLHYGYTF. The variable domain in full, with the rest retrieved from reference TRBV19 and TRBJ1-2, is DGGITQSPKYLFRKEGQNVTLSCEQNLNHDAMYWYRQDPGQGLRLIYYSQIVNDFQKGDIAEGYSVSREKKESFPLTVTSAQKNPTAFYLCASSTRTGRSLHYGYTFGSGTRLTVV.

The CDR3 spells CASSATSGSSYEQYF. CDR3 DNA, as far as it was read: TGCGCCAGCAGCGCGACTAGCGGGAGCTCCTACGAG. The rearrangement joins TRBV5-1 to TRBJ2-7; 12 bases map to TRBD2. Read coverage stops 3 residues before the CDR3 terminus; the germline J gene supplies the remainder. Per the germline V gene, CDR1 is SGHRS and CDR2 is YFSETQ. The CDR3 sequence is 15 residues long. V lost 4 bases, J lost 0 bases, and 2 bases stayed unmatched. The variable domain in full, completed from reference TRBV5-1 and TRBJ2-7, reads KAGVTQTPRYLIKTRGQQVTLSCSPISGHRSVSWYQQTPGQGLQFLFEYFSETQRNKGNFPGRFSGRQFSNSRSEMNVSTLELGDSALYLCASSATSGSSYEQYFGPGTRLTVT.

In regard to this clone: The CDR3 is cut off 3 residues early in the read; its end comes from the germline J gene. The V call is TRBV7-8, the J call TRBJ2-1; D is undetermined. Deletions cut 7 bases from V and 7 bases from J, with 14 bases between. The V gene's germline CDR1 is SGHVS and CDR2 FQNEAQ. This CDR3 has 13 amino acids. The chain's CDR3 is CASNPSPANEQFF. The sequenced CDR3 bases are TGTGCCAGCAACCCTAGTCCGGCGAATGAG.

Concerning this clone: The read falls 3 residues short of the CDR3 end, and the missing part is taken from the germline J gene. The rearrangement joins TRBV20-1 to TRBJ1-2, with 7 bases matching TRBD1. Germline V gives CDR1 DFQATT, CDR2 SNEGSKA (reference sequence). The trim removed 3 bases at V and 0 bases at J, leaving 4 bases unmatched. The CDR3 totals 14 residues. CDR3 sequence reads: CSASGTVPNYGYTF. CDR3 DNA (partial): TGCAGTGCTAGCGGGACAGTCCCTAACTATGGC.

About this clone itself: The observed sequence ends 3 residues before the CDR3 terminus, with the missing tail filled in from the germline J gene. This chain links TRBV18 with TRBJ2-7, with 12 nucleotides matching TRBD2. In germline, CDR1 is KGHSH, CDR2 LQKENI. CDR3 length equals 15 residues. The J segment lost 5 bases and the V segment lost 4 bases, leaving 6 bases of the junction unmatched. The CDR3 spells CASSQTSGRINEQYF. The covered CDR3 bases are TGTGCCAGCTCACAGACTAGCGGGAGAATCAACGAG.